The 32 T cell receptor beta chains given below trace back to one sample, sequenced in a study of cytomegalovirus exposure and HLA in healthy donors. This PCR relied on a set of 60 Vbeta primers and 13 Jbeta primers. The data were produced by immunoSEQ multiplex PCR, yet TCRdb's version contains in-frame clones alone and is incomplete. The sample includes 30,000 to 40,000 clones, more than 60% of them seen just once. Sequenced: PBMCs. The receptors derive from a man between 50 and 59 years old in good health and CMV-seropositive.

The V gene is TRBV18, the J gene TRBJ1-5, with 11 bases fitting TRBD1. The germline CDR1 and CDR2 sequences are KGHSH and LQKENI. The CDR3 has 15 amino acids. V dropped 5 bases and J dropped 4; count of bases not matched to a gene: 4. The CDR3 spells CASSRTGGSNQPQHF. CDR3 coding DNA: TGTGCCAGCTCAAGGACAGGGGGCTCTAATCAGCCCCAGCATTTT.

The rearrangement links TRBV13 to TRBJ1-1, with D hard to call. V dropped 5 bases and J dropped 1 base, with 8 bases sitting between them. The V gene's germline CDR1 is PRHDT and CDR2 FYEKMQ (reference sequence). The CDR3 totals 13 residues. The CDR3: CASSAQWNTEAFF. CDR3 nucleotide sequence: TGTGCCAGCAGCGCCCAGTGGAACACTGAAGCTTTCTTT. The whole variable domain, remainder taken from reference TRBV13 and TRBJ1-1, is AAGVIQSPRHLIKEKRETATLKCYPIPRHDTVYWYQQGPGQDPQFLISFYEKMQSDKGSIPDRFSAQQFSDYHSELNMSSLELGDSALYFCASSAQWNTEAFFGQGTRLTVV.

The chain joins TRBV5-6 to TRBJ2-1, with D perhaps TRBD2 (6 bases). V lost 3 bases and J 0 bases, leaving 10 bases between the germline ends. The CDR3 contains 15 residues. Germline V gives CDR1 SGHDT, CDR2 YYEEEE. The CDR3 here is CASSSDGSSYNEQFF. CDR3 coding DNA: TGTGCCAGCAGCTCCGACGGGAGCTCCTACAATGAGCAGTTCTTC.

This sequence joins TRBV5-1 and TRBJ1-3; D is ambiguous. V gave up 0 bases and J gave up 2 bases, with 6 bases separating them. CDR3 length equals 14 residues. CDR1 and CDR2 from the germline V gene are SGHRS and YFSETQ. CDR3 sequence: CASSLGGPGNTIYF. The CDR3 bases are TGCGCCAGCAGCTTGGGAGGTCCTGGAAACACCATATATTTT.

This clone has only one observation. CDR3 region: CASSRRGQETQYF. CDR3 coding DNA: TGTGCCAGCAGCCGCCGCGGTCAAGAGACCCAGTACTTC. The gene calls are TRBV5-6 and TRBJ2-5; D remains ambiguous. The V and J ends lost 4 bases and 2 bases respectively, with 9 bases between them. This CDR3 contains 13 residues. Germline V CDR1 and CDR2: SGHDT, YYEEEE.

The V and J genes are TRBV2 and TRBJ2-3, with TRBD2 matching over 8 bases. CDR3 size: 16 residues. Per the germline V gene, CDR1 is SNHLY and CDR2 is FYNNEI. The V and J ends lost 9 bases and 3 bases, in that order; junction bases with no gene match: 14. CDR3 amino acids: CASQIPGLGSTDTQYF. The CDR3 nucleotides are TGTGCCAGTCAGATTCCGGGACTAGGAAGTACAGATACGCAGTATTTT.

The chain recombines TRBV7-6 with TRBJ2-7, with 12 bases aligning to TRBD2. This CDR3 comprises 15 residues. Trimming cost V 4 bases and J 2 bases; bases outside gene matches: 3. CDR1 and CDR2 from the germline V gene are SGHVS and FNYEAQ. The CDR3 DNA reads TGTGCCAGCAGCTCGGGACTAGCGGGCACCTACGAGCAGTACTTC. Translating it yields CASSSGLAGTYEQYF.

This chain joins TRBV30 and TRBJ2-7; D may be TRBD2 (5 bases). Germline assignment: CDR1 GTSNPN and CDR2 SVGIG (reference sequence). Trimming left V 3 bases short and J 11 bases short, with 20 bases between. The CDR3 has 13 amino acids. Here the CDR3 reads CAWRPHGAAGEYF. DNA of the CDR3: TGTGCCTGGAGACCCCACGGAGCGGCCGGGGAGTACTTC.

The V gene is TRBV25-1, the J gene TRBJ2-5, with 7 positions matching TRBD2. The CDR3 spans 14 residues. CDR1 and CDR2 from the germline V gene are MGHDK and SYGVNS. The trim removed 1 base at V and 5 bases at J, leaving 4 bases unmatched. The CDR3 DNA reads as TGTGCCAGCAGTGAATTAGTCGGGAGGGAGACCCAGTACTTC. Translated: CASSELVGRETQYF.

V is TRBV30 and J is TRBJ2-7; TRBD2 is a possible D gene (6 bases). CDR3 length: 13 residues. V lost 0 bases, J lost 6 bases, and 12 bases lay in between. CDR1 is GTSNPN and CDR2 is SVGIG in the germline V gene (reference sequence). The CDR3 DNA follows: TGTGCCTGGAGTGTACGACTAGTTCGCGAGCAGTACTTC. Amino acids: CAWSVRLVREQYF. The whole variable domain, filled in from reference TRBV30 and TRBJ2-7, reads SQTIHQWPATLVQPVGSPLSLECTVEGTSNPNLYWYRQAAGRGLQLLFYSVGIGQISSEVPQNLSASRPQDRQFILSSKKLLLSDSGFYLCAWSVRLVREQYFGPGTRLTVT.

The chain has TRBV5-1 and TRBJ2-7; D remains ambiguous. V was shortened by 4 bases and J by 2 bases, with 7 bases between the two germline ends. The CDR3 covers 12 residues. Germline values: CDR1 SGHRS, CDR2 YFSETQ. CDR3 in amino acids: CASSTSTYEQYF. For the CDR3, the DNA is TGCGCCAGCAGCACAAGTACCTACGAGCAGTACTTC. The variable domain in full, completed from reference TRBV5-1 and TRBJ2-7, reads KAGVTQTPRYLIKTRGQQVTLSCSPISGHRSVSWYQQTPGQGLQFLFEYFSETQRNKGNFPGRFSGRQFSNSRSEMNVSTLELGDSALYLCASSTSTYEQYFGPGTRLTVT.

The CDR3 loop reads CASSLVGGLYTGELFF. CDR3 coding DNA: TGTGCCAGCAGCTTGGTTGGGGGCTTGTACACCGGGGAGCTGTTTTTT. The chain combines TRBV5-4 with TRBJ2-2, with a weak D call TRBD1 (6 bases). The CDR3 runs 16 residues. Trimming removed 0 bases from V and 3 bases from J, with 12 bases in between. Germline-derived CDR1 and CDR2 are SGHNT and YYREEE (reference sequence).

The chain recombines TRBV28 with TRBJ2-7; 9 bases are a match to TRBD1. Per the germline V gene, CDR1 is MDHEN and CDR2 is SYDVKM. CDR3 length: 14 amino acids. Trimming at V came to 6 bases and at J to 3 bases, leaving 6 bases not matched to a gene. CDR3 in DNA: TGTGCCAGCAGCGAGGGACAGGGATTCTACGAGCAGTACTTC. The encoded protein is CASSEGQGFYEQYF.

Here the CDR3 DNA reads TGTGCCAGCGCGGGGGCTGGGGCCAACGTCCTGACTTTC. The encoded protein is CASAGAGANVLTF. J is TRBJ2-6 and V is TRBV6-1; the match to TRBD2 covers 7 bases. The germline V gene has CDR1 MNHNS and CDR2 SASEGT. The CDR3 consists of 13 residues. Germline trimming cut 8 bases from V and 2 bases from J; bases unmatched to any gene: 0.

V is TRBV29-1 and J is TRBJ2-2, with TRBD2 matching 9 bases. CDR3 length: 15 residues. V lost 7 bases to trimming and J lost 7 bases; unmatched junction nucleotides: 13. Germline V gene lookup returns CDR1 SQVTM and CDR2 ANQGSEA. In DNA, the CDR3 is TGCAGCGCAGCGACTAGCGGAGGACTCGGCGGGGAGCTGTTTTTT. It codes for CSAATSGGLGGELFF.

This chain uses TRBV29-1 with TRBJ2-7; possibly TRBD1 for D (5 bases). Germline CDR1 and CDR2: SQVTM and ANQGSEA. The V end lost 7 bases, the J end lost 3 bases, and 19 bases lay between the germline ends. The CDR3 runs to 14 residues. CDR3 region: CSAPLQDRDYEQYF. Written as DNA, the CDR3 is TGCAGCGCCCCCCTACAGGATAGAGACTACGAGCAGTACTTC.

The chain couples TRBV7-8 to TRBJ1-1; 8 bases are shared with TRBD1. Germline lookup yields CDR1 SGHVS and CDR2 FQNEAQ. Trimming removed 3 bases from V and 1 base from J; junction bases left unmatched: 10. This CDR3 spans 17 amino acids. The CDR3 sequence is CASSFLNPDRANTEAFF. CDR3 coding DNA: TGTGCCAGCAGCTTTCTAAATCCGGACAGGGCGAACACTGAAGCTTTCTTT.

The V gene is TRBV18, the J gene TRBJ2-1; 7 bases are a match to TRBD2. In germline, CDR1 is KGHSH, CDR2 LQKENI. J lost 6 bases, V lost 2 bases, and 7 bases had no gene match. CDR3 length equals 15 residues. The CDR3 spells CASSPGEGQGNEQFF. The CDR3 region has the DNA TGTGCCAGCTCACCAGGGGAGGGGCAGGGCAATGAGCAGTTCTTC.

The rearrangement joins TRBV7-2 to TRBJ2-7; TRBD2 matches at 11 bases. This CDR3 has 14 residues. CDR1 is SGHTA, CDR2 FQGNSA, per germline. V trimming: 5 bases; J trimming: 7 bases; junction bases outside the gene matches: 7. DNA for the CDR3: TGTGCCAGCAGCACTACTAGCGGGAGTGTTGAGCAGTACTTC. It codes for CASSTTSGSVEQYF.

This rearrangement joins TRBV29-1 to TRBJ2-3, with 8 bases fitting TRBD2. The CDR3 totals 13 residues. Germline V gene sequence: CDR1 SQVTM, CDR2 ANQGSEA. With V trimmed by 6 bases and J by 0 bases, 2 bases remained unmatched. The CDR3 loop is CSVQRGSTDTQYF. The CDR3 DNA reads TGCAGCGTCCAGCGGGGGAGCACAGATACGCAGTATTTT.

The rearrangement uses TRBV6-1 and TRBJ2-3, with D possibly TRBD2 on 7 matching bases. CDR1 is MNHNS and CDR2 is SASEGT in the germline V gene. The CDR3 is 15 amino acids. V was shortened by 5 bases and J by 4 bases, with 16 bases between the two germline ends. For the CDR3, the DNA is TGTGCCAGCAGTTCCTTAGGGGGGAGGGCAGATACGCAGTATTTT. This encodes CASSSLGGRADTQYF.

This sequence joins TRBV28 and TRBJ1-2; TRBD1 aligns across 8 bases. Germline CDR1 reads MDHEN; CDR2 reads SYDVKM. V shed 5 bases and J 4 bases; nucleotides not matched to a gene: 6. The CDR3 has 14 residues. CDR3 in DNA: TGTGCCAGCAGTCCCGGACAGGGCCCCTATGGCTACACCTTC. It codes for CASSPGQGPYGYTF.

This rearrangement joins TRBV6-5 to TRBJ2-7; D is unclear. This CDR3 spans 14 amino acids. V was cut by 1 base and J by 5 bases, with 12 bases left in between. Germline V gives CDR1 MNHEY, CDR2 SVGAGI. CDR3 region: CASSYFGLGDEQYF. The CDR3 bases are TGTGCCAGCAGTTACTTCGGTTTGGGCGACGAGCAGTACTTC.

This clone was counted a single time. The chain recombines TRBV10-3 with TRBJ2-1, with 8 positions matching TRBD2. The CDR3 totals 14 residues. In germline, CDR1 is ENHRY, CDR2 SYGVKD. With V trimmed by 5 bases and J by 3 bases, 3 bases remained unmatched. Written as DNA, the CDR3 is TGTGCCATCAGTAGCAGCGGGGGCTACAATGAGCAGTTCTTC. Its protein product is CAISSSGGYNEQFF.

The chain links TRBV5-6 to TRBJ1-5, with a possible D match to TRBD1 (5 bases). V lost 4 bases and J 6 bases, leaving 17 bases between the germline ends. Germline V gene sequence: CDR1 SGHDT, CDR2 YYEEEE. CDR3 size: 15 residues. Here the CDR3 reads CASSTGLSPGQPQHF. Here the CDR3 DNA reads TGTGCCAGCAGCACGGGACTGTCTCCCGGTCAGCCCCAGCATTTT.

This chain links TRBV30 with TRBJ1-2; D remains ambiguous. This CDR3 contains 13 residues. V gave up 5 bases and J gave up 3 bases, with 13 bases separating them. Looked up from germline, CDR1 is GTSNPN and CDR2 is SVGIG (reference sequence). CDR3 coding DNA: TGTGCCTGGGGGCTTTTGTCAGACTATGGCTACACCTTC. This sequence encodes CAWGLLSDYGYTF.

The table lists this clone with a few counts. The CDR3 here is CASTQTGGSSPLHF. DNA for the CDR3: TGTGCCAGCACCCAGACAGGGGGCTCTTCACCCCTCCACTTT. This chain links TRBV2 with TRBJ1-6; 10 bases agree with TRBD1. Germline V gene sequence: CDR1 SNHLY, CDR2 FYNNEI. V was clipped by 7 bases and J by 9 bases; unmatched bases: 6. CDR3 length: 14 amino acids.

In this sample, this clone turned up a few times. The chain recombines TRBV6-5 with TRBJ2-1; 7 positions match TRBD2. The length of the CDR3 is 12 residues. V shed 0 bases, J shed 15 bases, and the junction held 5 bases outside the gene matches. Germline CDR1 reads MNHEY; CDR2 reads SVGAGI. This CDR3 reads CASSYSSGERFF. The CDR3 coding sequence is TGTGCCAGCAGTTACTCAAGCGGGGAGAGGTTCTTC.

This clone was picked up a small number of times. The chain links TRBV7-5 to TRBJ2-7; no check of the table's D call, TRBD2, against the DNA was made. TRBV7-5 is shown as a pseudogene. This CDR3 has 14 amino acids. The CDR3 spells CARSLGLAGYEQYF. In nucleotides, the CDR3 is TGTGCCAGAAGCTTAGGCCTAGCGGGTTACGAGCAGTACTTC.

The chain carries TRBV5-6 and TRBJ1-2, with D tentatively TRBD1 (6 bases). The germline V gene encodes CDR1 SGHDT and CDR2 YYEEEE. The germline V and J ends were trimmed by 2 bases and 4 bases, with 15 bases remaining between them. This CDR3 region has 15 residues. DNA for the CDR3: TGTGCCAGCAGCTTATACACGACAGGTCCCTATGGCTACACCTTC. It specifies CASSLYTTGPYGYTF. Looking up the rest from reference TRBV5-6 and TRBJ1-2 gives the full variable domain: DAGVTQSPTHLIKTRGQQVTLRCSPKSGHDTVSWYQQALGQGPQFIFQYYEEEERQRGNFPDRFSGHQFPNYSSELNVNALLLGDSALYLCASSLYTTGPYGYTFGSGTRLTVV.

The chain is built from TRBV4-1 and TRBJ1-1, with 8 positions matching TRBD1. The CDR3 covers 16 residues. Per germline, CDR1 MGHRA and CDR2 YSYEKL. The J segment lost 1 base and the V segment lost 3 bases, leaving 7 bases of the junction unmatched. As DNA, the CDR3 is TGCGCCAGCAGCCACACCTTTGGACAGGGGAACACTGAAGCTTTCTTT. As protein: CASSHTFGQGNTEAFF.

The rearrangement joins TRBV6-1 to TRBJ2-2, with D possibly being TRBD1 (5 bases). The CDR3 is made up of 15 amino acids. With 5 bases removed from V and 0 bases from J, the gap between germline ends came to 10 bases. Germline V gene lookup returns CDR1 MNHNS and CDR2 SASEGT. The CDR3 loop is CASSRTLTNTGELFF. CDR3 sequence (DNA): TGTGCCAGCAGTCGGACATTAACGAACACCGGGGAGCTGTTTTTT.